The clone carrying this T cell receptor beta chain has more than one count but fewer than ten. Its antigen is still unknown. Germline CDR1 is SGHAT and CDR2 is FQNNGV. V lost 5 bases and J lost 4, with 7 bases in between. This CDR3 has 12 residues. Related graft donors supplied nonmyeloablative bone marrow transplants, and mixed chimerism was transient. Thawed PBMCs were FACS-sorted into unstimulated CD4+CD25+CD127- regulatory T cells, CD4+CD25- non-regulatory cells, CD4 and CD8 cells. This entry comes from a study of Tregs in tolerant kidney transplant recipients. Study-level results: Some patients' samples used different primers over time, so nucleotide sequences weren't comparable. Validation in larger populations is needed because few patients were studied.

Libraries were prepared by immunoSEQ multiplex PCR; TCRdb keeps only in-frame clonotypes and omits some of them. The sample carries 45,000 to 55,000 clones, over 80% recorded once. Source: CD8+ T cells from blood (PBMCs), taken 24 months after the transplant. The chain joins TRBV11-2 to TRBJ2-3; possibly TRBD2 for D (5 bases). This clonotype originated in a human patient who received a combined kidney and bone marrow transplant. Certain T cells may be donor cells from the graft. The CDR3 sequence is CASSLLADTQYF. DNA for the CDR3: TGTGCCAGCAGCCTACTAGCAGATACGCAGTATTTT.